The 7 T cell receptor beta chains below come from one sample, sequenced in a study of T cell responses to AZD1222 COVID-19 vaccine. The assay was immunoSEQ multiplex PCR, and TCRdb's table has in-frame clones only and misses some. The sample includes about 85,000 clones, 90% of them seen just once. Sequencing used peripheral blood, obtained on day 0 of AZD1222 vaccination. Receptors were obtained from an adult in good health.

In regard to this clone: Other DNA sequences in the same sample also yield this CDR3. The genes are TRBV2 and TRBJ1-5; 7 nucleotides agree with TRBD1. Germline V gives CDR1 SNHLY, CDR2 FYNNEI. V lost 6 bases to trimming and J lost 0 bases; unmatched junction nucleotides: 5. The CDR3 has 15 amino acids. The chain's CDR3 is CASRGTDNSNQPQHF. The CDR3, as DNA: TGTGCCAGCAGGGGGACAGATAATAGCAATCAGCCCCAGCATTTT. Based on the CDR3 plus reference TRBV2 and TRBJ1-5, the full variable domain is EPEVTQTPSHQVTQMGQEVILRCVPISNHLYFYWYRQILGQKVEFLVSFYNNEISEKSEIFDDQFSVERPDGSNFTLKIRSTKLEDSAMYFCASRGTDNSNQPQHFGDGTRLSIL.

The rearrangement links TRBV5-1 to TRBJ2-7; D is perhaps TRBD1 or TRBD2 (5 bases each). The CDR3 runs to 16 residues. In germline, CDR1 is SGHRS, CDR2 YFSETQ. V lost 3 bases, J lost 0 bases, and 16 bases lay in between. For the CDR3, the DNA is TGCGCCAGCAGCTCCCAAGCACGGGGCCTCTCCTACGAGCAGTACTTC. Translating it yields CASSSQARGLSYEQYF.

The V gene is TRBV18, the J gene TRBJ1-1; 7 nucleotides align to TRBD1. Germline assignment: CDR1 KGHSH and CDR2 LQKENI. Trimming at V came to 3 bases and at J to 6 bases, leaving 7 bases not matched to a gene. The CDR3 extends over 14 amino acids. In nucleotides, the CDR3 is TGTGCCAGCTCACCCGACAGGGTTAAATCTGAAGCTTTCTTT. It specifies CASSPDRVKSEAFF.

This clone turned up a few times. The chain has TRBV30 and TRBJ1-3; D remains ambiguous. The CDR3 has 15 residues. Germline values: CDR1 GTSNPN, CDR2 SVGIG (reference sequence). The CDR3 is CAGQRGSNSGNTIYF. For the CDR3, the DNA is TGTGCTGGGCAAAGAGGCAGTAACTCTGGAAACACCATATATTTT.

The sample holds one count of this clone. The rearrangement joins TRBV5-8 to TRBJ1-2; tentatively, D is TRBD1 (5 bases). The CDR3 is made up of 16 amino acids. Trimming pared 5 bases from V and 1 base from J, leaving 18 bases between. Germline V gene lookup returns CDR1 SGHTS and CDR2 YDEGEE. DNA for the CDR3: TGTGCCAGCAGTACCGACGCGGCGAGGGGTAACTATGGCTACACCTTC. This sequence encodes CASSTDAARGNYGYTF.

The chain joins TRBV9 to TRBJ2-2; D may correspond to TRBD1 or TRBD2 (5 bases each). This CDR3 has 15 residues. Germline CDR1 is SGDLS and CDR2 is YYNGEE. V lost 7 bases to trimming and J lost 0 bases, with 13 bases between them. CDR3 residues: CASCIGTANTGELFF. The CDR3, as DNA: TGTGCCAGCTGCATAGGGACGGCGAACACCGGGGAGCTGTTTTTT. Full variable domain (rest looked up from reference TRBV9 and TRBJ2-2): DSGVTQTPKHLITATGQRVTLRCSPRSGDLSVYWYQQSLDQGLQFLIQYYNGEERAKGNILERFSAQQFPDLHSELNLSSLELGDSALYFCASCIGTANTGELFFGEGSRLTVL.

The rearrangement uses TRBV6-5 and TRBJ1-1; possible D gene TRBD1, 6 bases. V lost 6 bases to trimming and J lost 0 bases, with 14 bases between them. Looked up from germline, CDR1 is MNHEY and CDR2 is SVGAGI. This CDR3 is built from 15 residues. For the CDR3, the DNA is TGTGCCAGCAGCGACCTTGGACAGATGAACACTGAAGCTTTCTTT. Amino acid sequence: CASSDLGQMNTEAFF.